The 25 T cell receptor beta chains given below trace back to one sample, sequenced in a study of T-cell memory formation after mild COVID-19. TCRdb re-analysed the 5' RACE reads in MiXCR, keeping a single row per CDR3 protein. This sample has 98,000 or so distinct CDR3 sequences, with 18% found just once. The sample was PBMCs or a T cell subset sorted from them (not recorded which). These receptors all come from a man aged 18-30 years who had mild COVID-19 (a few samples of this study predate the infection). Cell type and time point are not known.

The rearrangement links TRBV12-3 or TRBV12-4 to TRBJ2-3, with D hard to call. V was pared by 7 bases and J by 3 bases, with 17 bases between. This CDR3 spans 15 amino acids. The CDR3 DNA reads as TGTGCCAGCAACCCGAATGGGTTCAGAACAGATACGCAGTATTTT. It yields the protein CASNPNGFRTDTQYF.

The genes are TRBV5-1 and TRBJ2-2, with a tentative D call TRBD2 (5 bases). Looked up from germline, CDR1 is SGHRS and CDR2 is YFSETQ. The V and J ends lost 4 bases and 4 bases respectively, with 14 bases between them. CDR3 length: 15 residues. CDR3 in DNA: TGCGCCAGCAGCCCCCGGGAATTGAGCACCGGGGAGCTGTTTTTT. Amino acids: CASSPRELSTGELFF.

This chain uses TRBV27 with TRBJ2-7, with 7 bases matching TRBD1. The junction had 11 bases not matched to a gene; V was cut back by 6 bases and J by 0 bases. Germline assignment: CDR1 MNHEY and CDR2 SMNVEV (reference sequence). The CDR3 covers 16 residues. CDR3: CASSLRQGPLSYEQYF. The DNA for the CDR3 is TGTGCCAGCAGCCTTCGACAGGGTCCCCTCTCCTACGAGCAGTACTTC.

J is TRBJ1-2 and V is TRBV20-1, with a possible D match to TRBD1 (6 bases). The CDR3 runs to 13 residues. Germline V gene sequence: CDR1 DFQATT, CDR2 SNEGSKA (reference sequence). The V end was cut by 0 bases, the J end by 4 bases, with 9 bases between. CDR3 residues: CSARDGQSYGYTF. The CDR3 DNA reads TGCAGTGCTAGAGACGGACAGAGCTATGGCTACACCTTC.

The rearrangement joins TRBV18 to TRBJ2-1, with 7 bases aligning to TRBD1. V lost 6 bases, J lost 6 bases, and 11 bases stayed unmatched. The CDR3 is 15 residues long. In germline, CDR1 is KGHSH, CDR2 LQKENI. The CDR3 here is CASSPNRDSFNEQFF. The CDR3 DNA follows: TGTGCCAGCTCCCCTAACCGGGACAGCTTCAATGAGCAGTTCTTC.

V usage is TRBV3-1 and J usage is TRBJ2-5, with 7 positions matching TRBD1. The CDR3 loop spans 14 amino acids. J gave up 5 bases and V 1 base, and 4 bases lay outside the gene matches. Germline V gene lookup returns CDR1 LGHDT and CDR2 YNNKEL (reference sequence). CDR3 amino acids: CASSQGGGRETQYF. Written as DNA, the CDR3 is TGTGCCAGCAGCCAAGGAGGGGGCCGTGAGACCCAGTACTTC.

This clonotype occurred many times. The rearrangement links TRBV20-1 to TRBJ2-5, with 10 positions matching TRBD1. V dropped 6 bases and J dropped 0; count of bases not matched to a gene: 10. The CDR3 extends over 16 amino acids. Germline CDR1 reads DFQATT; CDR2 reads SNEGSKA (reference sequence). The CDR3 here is CSAAGTGVSYQETQYF. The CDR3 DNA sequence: TGCAGTGCCGCCGGGACAGGGGTTTCCTACCAAGAGACCCAGTACTTC.

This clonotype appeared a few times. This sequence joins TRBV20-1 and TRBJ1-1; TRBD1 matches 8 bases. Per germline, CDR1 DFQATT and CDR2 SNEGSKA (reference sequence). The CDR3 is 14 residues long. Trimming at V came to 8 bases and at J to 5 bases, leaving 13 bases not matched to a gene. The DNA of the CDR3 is TGCAGTCTTGAAGGGACAGGAAGAGATACTGAAGCTTTCTTT. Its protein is CSLEGTGRDTEAFF.

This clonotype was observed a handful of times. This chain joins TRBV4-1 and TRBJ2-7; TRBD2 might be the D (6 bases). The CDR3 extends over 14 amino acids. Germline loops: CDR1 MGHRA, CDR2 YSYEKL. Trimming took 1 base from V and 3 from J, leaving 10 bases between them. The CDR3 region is CASSQGLRGYEQYF. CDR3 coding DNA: TGCGCCAGCAGCCAAGGGTTGCGGGGCTACGAGCAGTACTTC.

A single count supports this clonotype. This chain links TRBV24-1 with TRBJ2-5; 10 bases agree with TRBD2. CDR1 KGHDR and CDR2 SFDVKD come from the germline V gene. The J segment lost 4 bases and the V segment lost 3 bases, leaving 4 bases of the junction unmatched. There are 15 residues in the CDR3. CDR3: CATSDPRTSGETQYF. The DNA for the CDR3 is TGTGCCACCAGTGATCCAAGGACTAGCGGAGAGACCCAGTACTTC.

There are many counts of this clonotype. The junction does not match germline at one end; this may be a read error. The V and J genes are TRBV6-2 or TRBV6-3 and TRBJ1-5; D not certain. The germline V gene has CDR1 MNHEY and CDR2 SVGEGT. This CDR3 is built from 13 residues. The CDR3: CASGYTAYQPQHF. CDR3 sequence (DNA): TGTGCCAGCGGTTACACGGCGTATCAGCCCCAGCATTTT.

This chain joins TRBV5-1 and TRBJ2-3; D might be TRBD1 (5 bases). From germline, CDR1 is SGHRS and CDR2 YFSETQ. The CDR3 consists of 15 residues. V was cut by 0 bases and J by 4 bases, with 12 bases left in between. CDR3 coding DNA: TGCGCCAGCAGCTTGGTTCAGGGTCTCGCAGATACGCAGTATTTT. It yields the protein CASSLVQGLADTQYF.

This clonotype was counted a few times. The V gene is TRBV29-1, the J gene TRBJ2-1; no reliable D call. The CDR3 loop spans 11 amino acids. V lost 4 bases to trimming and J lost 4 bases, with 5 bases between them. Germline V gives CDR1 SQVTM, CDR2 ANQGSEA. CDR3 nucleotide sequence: TGCAGCGTTGGACCATACAATGAGCAGTTCTTC. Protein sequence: CSVGPYNEQFF.

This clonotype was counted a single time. CDR3 loop: CASSQGVVVYRRGLFF. In nucleotides, the CDR3 is TGCGCCAGCAGCCAAGGTGTGGTAGTCTACCGCCGCGGGCTGTTTTTT. The J gene is TRBJ2-2, the V gene TRBV4-1; D is undetermined. Trimming left V 1 base short and J 13 bases short, with 22 bases between. Germline V gene sequence: CDR1 MGHRA, CDR2 YSYEKL. The CDR3 has 16 residues.

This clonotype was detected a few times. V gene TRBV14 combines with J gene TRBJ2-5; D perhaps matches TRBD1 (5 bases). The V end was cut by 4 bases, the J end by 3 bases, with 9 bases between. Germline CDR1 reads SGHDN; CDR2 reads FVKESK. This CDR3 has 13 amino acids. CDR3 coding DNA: TGTGCCAGCAGCCTCGACAGAGAAGAGACCCAGTACTTC. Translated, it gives CASSLDREETQYF.

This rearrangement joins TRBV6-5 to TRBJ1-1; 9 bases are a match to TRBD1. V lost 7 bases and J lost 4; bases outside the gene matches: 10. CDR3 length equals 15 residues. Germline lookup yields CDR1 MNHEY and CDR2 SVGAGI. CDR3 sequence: CASKYLDRGGTEAFF. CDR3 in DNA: TGTGCCAGCAAATATCTAGACAGGGGGGGCACTGAAGCTTTCTTT.

CDR3 in DNA: TGTGCCAGCAGCTGGACGCCCGTGATCACAGATACGCAGTATTTT. This gives the protein CASSWTPVITDTQYF. The chain employs TRBV9 and TRBJ2-3; D is undetermined. The CDR3 is made up of 15 amino acids. V was clipped by 4 bases and J by 2 bases, with 14 bases between them. The V gene's germline CDR1 is SGDLS and CDR2 YYNGEE.

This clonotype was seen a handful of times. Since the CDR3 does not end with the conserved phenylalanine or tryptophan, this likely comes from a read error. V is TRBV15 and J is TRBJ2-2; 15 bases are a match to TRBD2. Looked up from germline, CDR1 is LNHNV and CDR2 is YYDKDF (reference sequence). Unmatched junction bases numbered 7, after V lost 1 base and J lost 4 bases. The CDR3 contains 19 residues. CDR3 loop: CATSRGIPGLAGGTGELFT. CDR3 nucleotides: TGTGCCACCAGCAGAGGAATTCCGGGACTAGCGGGGGGCACCGGGGAGCTGTTTACT.

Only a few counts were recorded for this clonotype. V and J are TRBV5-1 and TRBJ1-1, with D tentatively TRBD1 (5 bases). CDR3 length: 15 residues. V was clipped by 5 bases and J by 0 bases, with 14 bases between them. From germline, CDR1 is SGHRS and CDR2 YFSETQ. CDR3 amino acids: CASSSGSRVNTEAFF. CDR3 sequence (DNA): TGCGCCAGCAGTTCCGGAAGCAGGGTGAACACTGAAGCTTTCTTT.

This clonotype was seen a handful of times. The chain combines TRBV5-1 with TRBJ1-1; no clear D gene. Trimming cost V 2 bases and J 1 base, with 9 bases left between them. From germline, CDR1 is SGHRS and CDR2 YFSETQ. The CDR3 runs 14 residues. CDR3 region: CASSFAGSNTEAFF. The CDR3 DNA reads TGCGCCAGCAGCTTTGCAGGATCGAACACTGAAGCTTTCTTT.

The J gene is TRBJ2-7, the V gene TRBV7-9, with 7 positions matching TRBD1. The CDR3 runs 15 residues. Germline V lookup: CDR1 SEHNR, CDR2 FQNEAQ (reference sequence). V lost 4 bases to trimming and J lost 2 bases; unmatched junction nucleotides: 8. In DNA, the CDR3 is TGTGCCAGCAGCTCCCGGGACAGCCCTGCCTACGAGCAGTACGTC. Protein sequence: CASSSRDSPAYEQYV.

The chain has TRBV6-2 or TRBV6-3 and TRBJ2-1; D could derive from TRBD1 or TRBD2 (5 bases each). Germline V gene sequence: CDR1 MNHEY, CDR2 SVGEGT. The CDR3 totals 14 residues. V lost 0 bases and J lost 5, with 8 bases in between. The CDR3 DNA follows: TGTGCCAGCAGTTACTCGGGACCCAACAATGAGCAGTTCTTC. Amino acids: CASSYSGPNNEQFF.

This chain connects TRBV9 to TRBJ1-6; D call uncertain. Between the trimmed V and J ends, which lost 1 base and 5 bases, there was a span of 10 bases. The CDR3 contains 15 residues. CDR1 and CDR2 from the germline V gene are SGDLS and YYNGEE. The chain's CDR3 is CASSVSGGNNSPLHF. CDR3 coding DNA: TGTGCCAGCAGCGTATCAGGAGGTAATAATTCACCCCTCCACTTT.

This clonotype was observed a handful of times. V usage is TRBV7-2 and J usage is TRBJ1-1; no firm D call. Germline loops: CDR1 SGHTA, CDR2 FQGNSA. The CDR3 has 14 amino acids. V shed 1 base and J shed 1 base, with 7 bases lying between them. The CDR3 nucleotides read TGTGCCAGCAGCTTAGTGGCAGGGAACACTGAAGCTTTCTTT. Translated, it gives CASSLVAGNTEAFF.

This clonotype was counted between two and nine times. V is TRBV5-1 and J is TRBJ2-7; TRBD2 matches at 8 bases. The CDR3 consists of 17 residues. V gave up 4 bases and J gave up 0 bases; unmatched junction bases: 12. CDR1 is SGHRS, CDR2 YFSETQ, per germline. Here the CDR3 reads CASSPRVAGSRSYEQYF. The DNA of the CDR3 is TGCGCCAGCAGCCCCCGGGTAGCGGGGTCTCGCTCCTACGAGCAGTACTTC. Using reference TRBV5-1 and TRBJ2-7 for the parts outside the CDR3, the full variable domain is KAGVTQTPRYLIKTRGQQVTLSCSPISGHRSVSWYQQTPGQGLQFLFEYFSETQRNKGNFPGRFSGRQFSNSRSEMNVSTLELGDSALYLCASSPRVAGSRSYEQYFGPGTRLTVT.